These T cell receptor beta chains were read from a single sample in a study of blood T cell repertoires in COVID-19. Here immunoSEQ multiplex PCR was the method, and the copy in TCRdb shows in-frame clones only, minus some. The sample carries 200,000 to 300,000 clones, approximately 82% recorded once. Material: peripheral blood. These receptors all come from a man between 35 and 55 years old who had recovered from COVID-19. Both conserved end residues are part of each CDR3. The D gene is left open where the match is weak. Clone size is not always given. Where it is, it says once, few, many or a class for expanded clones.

cdr3_aa: CASSLQGAAGNEQFF
cdr3_nt: TGCGCCAGCAGCTTACAGGGGGCAGCGGGGAATGAGCAGTTCTTC
d_call: TRBD1
j_call: TRBJ2-1
v_call: TRBV5-1
clone_size: NA

cdr3_aa: CASSEYTSGVPRNEQFF
cdr3_nt: TGTGCCAGCAGTGAGTATACTAGCGGGGTCCCGAGGAATGAGCAGTTCTTC
d_call: TRBD2
j_call: TRBJ2-1
v_call: TRBV2
clone_size: NA

cdr3_aa: CASSRPGQGARGTEAFF
cdr3_nt: TGTGCCAGCTCACGACCGGGACAGGGGGCTCGGGGCACTGAAGCTTTCTTT
d_call: TRBD1
j_call: TRBJ1-1
v_call: TRBV18
clone_size: once

cdr3_aa: CASSFRGIGETQYF
cdr3_nt: TGCGCCAGCAGCTTCAGGGGTATAGGGGAGACCCAGTACTTC
d_call: NA
j_call: TRBJ2-5
v_call: TRBV5-1
clone_size: NA

cdr3_aa: CASSYARSYYEQYF
cdr3_nt: TGTGCCAGCAGTTACGCACGGAGCTACTACGAGCAGTACTTC
d_call: NA
j_call: TRBJ2-7
v_call: TRBV6-5
clone_size: NA

cdr3_aa: CASSPGTGNAFF
cdr3_nt: TGTGCCAGCAGCCCCGGGACAGGGAATGCTTTCTTT
d_call: TRBD1
j_call: TRBJ1-1
v_call: TRBV2
clone_size: NA

cdr3_aa: CASSPGTASTDTQYF
cdr3_nt: TGTGCCAGCTCACCGGGGACAGCTAGCACAGATACGCAGTATTTT
d_call: TRBD1
j_call: TRBJ2-3
v_call: TRBV18
clone_size: NA

cdr3_aa: CASRLETQYF
cdr3_nt: TGCGCCAGCAGACTAGAGACCCAGTACTTC
d_call: NA
j_call: TRBJ2-5
v_call: TRBV10-1
clone_size: NA

cdr3_aa: CASSPAGTSGRPGANVLTF
cdr3_nt: TGTGCCAGCAGTCCAGCCGGGACTAGCGGGAGACCTGGGGCCAACGTCCTGACTTTC
d_call: TRBD2
j_call: TRBJ2-6
v_call: TRBV6-6
clone_size: NA

cdr3_aa: CASSPLRDPYGYTF
cdr3_nt: TGTGCCAGCAGTCCACTCAGGGATCCCTATGGCTACACCTTC
d_call: NA
j_call: TRBJ1-2
v_call: TRBV27
clone_size: NA

cdr3_aa: CASSLRQNTGELFF
cdr3_nt: TGTGCCAGCAGCTTGAGGCAGAACACCGGGGAGCTGTTTTTT
d_call: NA
j_call: TRBJ2-2
v_call: TRBV13
clone_size: NA

cdr3_aa: CASSVDPRSPLHF
cdr3_nt: TGTGCCAGCAGCGTAGATCCGCGGTCACCCCTCCACTTT
d_call: NA
j_call: TRBJ1-6
v_call: TRBV9
clone_size: NA

cdr3_aa: CASSLSQSTLYEQYF
cdr3_nt: TGTGCCAGCAGCTTGTCGCAGTCGACTCTCTACGAGCAGTACTTC
d_call: NA
j_call: TRBJ2-7
v_call: TRBV5-5
clone_size: once

cdr3_aa: CASSLRTSPPTGELFF
cdr3_nt: TGTGCCAGCAGTTTGAGGACTTCACCCCCCACCGGGGAGCTGTTTTTT
d_call: NA
j_call: TRBJ2-2
v_call: TRBV6-2/TRBV6-3
clone_size: NA

cdr3_aa: CASSFGGPSYNEQFF
cdr3_nt: TGTGCCAGCAGTTTCGGGGGGCCCTCCTACAATGAGCAGTTCTTC
d_call: NA
j_call: TRBJ2-1
v_call: TRBV28
clone_size: NA

cdr3_aa: CASGPGTGEETQYF
cdr3_nt: TGTGCCAGCGGTCCCGGGACAGGGGAAGAGACCCAGTACTTC
d_call: TRBD1
j_call: TRBJ2-5
v_call: TRBV2
clone_size: NA

cdr3_aa: CASSQSTSGIEQYF
cdr3_nt: TGTGCCAGTAGTCAATCGACTAGCGGGATCGAGCAGTACTTC
d_call: TRBD2
j_call: TRBJ2-7
v_call: TRBV19
clone_size: NA

cdr3_aa: CASSLVSQGGLNTEAFF
cdr3_nt: TGTGCCAGCAGCTTAGTTTCCCAAGGGGGTCTGAACACTGAAGCTTTCTTT
d_call: NA
j_call: TRBJ1-1
v_call: TRBV11-2
clone_size: NA

cdr3_aa: CASSLAGGPSWNEQFF
cdr3_nt: TGCGCCAGCAGCTTGGCGGGAGGGCCCTCATGGAATGAGCAGTTCTTC
d_call: TRBD2
j_call: TRBJ2-1
v_call: TRBV5-1
clone_size: NA

cdr3_aa: CASSGGDNSPLHF
cdr3_nt: TGTGCCAGCAGCGGCGGGGACAATTCACCCCTCCACTTT
d_call: NA
j_call: TRBJ1-6
v_call: TRBV9
clone_size: NA

cdr3_aa: CATRQVEYNSPLHF
cdr3_nt: TGTGCCACCCGACAGGTCGAGTATAATTCACCCCTCCACTTT
d_call: NA
j_call: TRBJ1-6
v_call: TRBV2
clone_size: NA

cdr3_aa: CASSQGPAGVITDTQYF
cdr3_nt: TGCGCCAGCAGCCAAGGCCCTGCGGGGGTGATTACAGATACGCAGTATTTT
d_call: TRBD2
j_call: TRBJ2-3
v_call: TRBV4-3
clone_size: NA

cdr3_aa: CASGSSPVTGMNTEAFF
cdr3_nt: TGTGCTAGTGGTTCCTCCCCCGTGACAGGGATGAACACTGAAGCTTTCTTT
d_call: TRBD1
j_call: TRBJ1-1
v_call: TRBV12-5
clone_size: NA

cdr3_aa: CASSLLRPSGAPGF
cdr3_nt: TGTGCCAGCAGCTTACTCCGCCCTAGCGGGGCCCCGGGTTTT
d_call: TRBD2
j_call: TRBJ2-3
v_call: TRBV7-9
clone_size: NA

cdr3_aa: CASSKLTGTGYNEQFF
cdr3_nt: TGCGCCAGCAGCAAGCTAACCGGGACAGGGTACAATGAGCAGTTCTTC
d_call: TRBD1
j_call: TRBJ2-1
v_call: TRBV4-3
clone_size: NA

cdr3_aa: CASSRGTDNYEQYF
cdr3_nt: TGCGCCAGCAGCCGCGGGACAGATAACTACGAGCAGTACTTC
d_call: NA
j_call: TRBJ2-7
v_call: TRBV4-1
clone_size: few

cdr3_aa: CASSLDSTVNTEAFF
cdr3_nt: TGCGCCAGCAGCTTGGATTCGACAGTAAACACTGAAGCTTTCTTT
d_call: NA
j_call: TRBJ1-1
v_call: TRBV5-1
clone_size: NA

cdr3_aa: CASSLNRGDDGYTF
cdr3_nt: TGTGCCAGCAGCCTAAACAGGGGCGATGATGGCTACACCTTC
d_call: TRBD1
j_call: TRBJ1-2
v_call: TRBV11-2
clone_size: once

cdr3_aa: CASSIRDNYGYTF
cdr3_nt: TGTGCCAGTAGTATTCGGGATAACTATGGCTACACCTTC
d_call: NA
j_call: TRBJ1-2
v_call: TRBV19
clone_size: NA

cdr3_aa: CASSFQGDTEAFF
cdr3_nt: TGTGCCAGCAGTTTCCAGGGTGACACTGAAGCTTTCTTT
d_call: NA
j_call: TRBJ1-1
v_call: TRBV6-6
clone_size: NA

cdr3_aa: CASSHLSPMAREQFF
cdr3_nt: TGTGCCAGCAGCCACCTCTCTCCCATGGCCAGGGAGCAGTTCTTC
d_call: NA
j_call: TRBJ2-1
v_call: TRBV7-2
clone_size: NA

cdr3_aa: CARSYRPPKPGANVLTF
cdr3_nt: TGTGCCAGAAGCTACAGGCCCCCCAAGCCTGGGGCCAACGTCCTGACTTTC
d_call: NA
j_call: TRBJ2-6
v_call: TRBV5-3
clone_size: NA

cdr3_aa: CASSPTQQVSSEQYF
cdr3_nt: TGTGCCAGCAGCCCCACTCAACAGGTTTCCTCGGAGCAGTACTTC
d_call: NA
j_call: TRBJ2-7
v_call: TRBV5-4
clone_size: NA

cdr3_aa: CASSPTGGRNQPQHF
cdr3_nt: TGTGCCAGCAGTCCAACAGGGGGTCGAAATCAGCCCCAGCATTTT
d_call: TRBD1
j_call: TRBJ1-5
v_call: TRBV6-6
clone_size: NA

cdr3_aa: CATHEYGTANEKLFF
cdr3_nt: TGTGCTACACACGAATACGGGACAGCTAATGAAAAACTGTTTTTT
d_call: TRBD1
j_call: TRBJ1-4
v_call: TRBV6-6
clone_size: NA

cdr3_aa: CASSSGTSGSGDEQFF
cdr3_nt: TGTGCCAGCAGCTCGGGGACTAGCGGGAGTGGGGATGAGCAGTTCTTC
d_call: TRBD2
j_call: TRBJ2-1
v_call: TRBV9
clone_size: NA

cdr3_aa: CASSLVSAGYTEAFF
cdr3_nt: TGTGCCAGCAGCTTAGTATCCGCCGGGTACACTGAAGCTTTCTTT
d_call: NA
j_call: TRBJ1-1
v_call: TRBV11-3
clone_size: NA

cdr3_aa: CAWSRDRPLGYTF
cdr3_nt: TGTGCCTGGAGTAGAGACAGGCCCCTAGGCTACACCTTC
d_call: NA
j_call: TRBJ1-2
v_call: TRBV30
clone_size: many

cdr3_aa: CASSLASSPNTGELFF
cdr3_nt: TGTGCCAGCAGCTTAGCCAGTTCGCCGAACACCGGGGAGCTGTTTTTT
d_call: NA
j_call: TRBJ2-2
v_call: TRBV11-3
clone_size: NA

cdr3_aa: CASSPGTSDTQYF
cdr3_nt: TGTGCCAGCAGCCCCGGGACTTCAGATACGCAGTATTTT
d_call: NA
j_call: TRBJ2-3
v_call: TRBV5-4
clone_size: NA

cdr3_aa: CASSLQGMGTEAFF
cdr3_nt: TGTGCCAGCAGCTTGCAGGGTATGGGCACTGAAGCTTTCTTT
d_call: NA
j_call: TRBJ1-1
v_call: TRBV5-6
clone_size: NA

cdr3_aa: CSASTSSEQFF
cdr3_nt: TGCAGTGCTTCGACTAGCAGTGAGCAGTTCTTC
d_call: TRBD2
j_call: TRBJ2-1
v_call: TRBV20-1
clone_size: NA

cdr3_aa: CASSLNPGLVDQPQHF
cdr3_nt: TGTGCCAGCAGCCTCAACCCCGGACTAGTGGATCAGCCCCAGCATTTT
d_call: NA
j_call: TRBJ1-5
v_call: TRBV27
clone_size: NA

cdr3_aa: CASSQGLAGGPEDEQYF
cdr3_nt: TGTGCCAGCAGCCAGGGACTAGCGGGAGGGCCAGAGGACGAGCAGTACTTC
d_call: TRBD2
j_call: TRBJ2-7
v_call: TRBV11-3
clone_size: few

cdr3_aa: CASSGQSSYEQYF
cdr3_nt: TGCGCCAGCAGTGGACAGTCCTCCTACGAGCAGTACTTC
d_call: NA
j_call: TRBJ2-7
v_call: TRBV10-2
clone_size: NA

cdr3_aa: CASSLGLVRDTQYF
cdr3_nt: TGTGCCAGCAGCTTGGGACTAGTTAGAGATACGCAGTATTTT
d_call: TRBD2
j_call: TRBJ2-3
v_call: TRBV7-2
clone_size: NA

cdr3_aa: CAISESGRGTNTEAFF
cdr3_nt: TGTGCCATCAGTGAGTCTGGCAGGGGGACAAACACTGAAGCTTTCTTT
d_call: TRBD1
j_call: TRBJ1-1
v_call: TRBV10-3
clone_size: NA

cdr3_aa: CASSLFEGTEAFF
cdr3_nt: TGTGCCAGCAGCTTATTCGAGGGCACTGAAGCTTTCTTT
d_call: NA
j_call: TRBJ1-1
v_call: TRBV11-2
clone_size: NA

cdr3_aa: CASSLTAEETQYF
cdr3_nt: TGTGCCAGCAGCTTAACTGCGGAAGAGACCCAGTACTTC
d_call: NA
j_call: TRBJ2-5
v_call: TRBV7-9
clone_size: many

cdr3_aa: CASSYGGGASYEQYF
cdr3_nt: TGTGCCAGCAGTTATGGGGGAGGAGCCTCCTACGAGCAGTACTTC
d_call: NA
j_call: TRBJ2-7
v_call: TRBV6-6
clone_size: NA

cdr3_aa: CASGVRGHAGNTIYF
cdr3_nt: TGTGCCAGCGGGGTGAGGGGACACGCTGGAAACACCATATATTTT
d_call: NA
j_call: TRBJ1-3
v_call: TRBV7-9
clone_size: NA

cdr3_aa: CASSFLTGTSSYEQYF
cdr3_nt: TGCGCCAGCAGCTTTTTGACAGGGACTAGCTCCTACGAGCAGTACTTC
d_call: NA
j_call: TRBJ2-7
v_call: TRBV5-1
clone_size: NA

cdr3_aa: CASSENGDGELFF
cdr3_nt: TGTGCCAGCAGTGAAAACGGGGACGGGGAGCTGTTTTTT
d_call: NA
j_call: TRBJ2-2
v_call: TRBV25-1
clone_size: NA

cdr3_aa: CAWGQGVTDTQYF
cdr3_nt: TGTGCCTGGGGACAGGGGGTCACAGATACGCAGTATTTT
d_call: TRBD1
j_call: TRBJ2-3
v_call: TRBV30
clone_size: NA